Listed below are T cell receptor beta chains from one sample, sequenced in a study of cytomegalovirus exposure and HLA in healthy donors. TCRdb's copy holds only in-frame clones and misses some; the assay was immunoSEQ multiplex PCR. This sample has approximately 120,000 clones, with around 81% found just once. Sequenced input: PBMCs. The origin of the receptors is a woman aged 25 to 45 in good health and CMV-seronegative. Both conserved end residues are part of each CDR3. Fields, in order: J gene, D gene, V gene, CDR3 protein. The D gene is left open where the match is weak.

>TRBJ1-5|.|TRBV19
CASSIEGEGQPQHF
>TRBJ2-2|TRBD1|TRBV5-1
CASSKDRGTSGELFF
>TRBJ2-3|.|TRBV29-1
CSVAAAPADTQYF
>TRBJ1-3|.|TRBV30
CAWVPGGLAFSGNTIYF
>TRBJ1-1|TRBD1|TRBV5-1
CASSPPGQEAFF
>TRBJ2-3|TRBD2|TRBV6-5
CASAHSGVPDTQYF
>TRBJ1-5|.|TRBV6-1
CASSEPQGIGYQPQHF
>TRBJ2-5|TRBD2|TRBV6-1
CASSELAGRKETQYF
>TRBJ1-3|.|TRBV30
CAWTGSGNTIYF
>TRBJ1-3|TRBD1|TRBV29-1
CSVTGEVSGNTIYF
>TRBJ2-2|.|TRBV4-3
CASSQDSMTGELFF
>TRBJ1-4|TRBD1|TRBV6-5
CASRLTGGPEKLFF
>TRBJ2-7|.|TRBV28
CASSEGVHEQYF
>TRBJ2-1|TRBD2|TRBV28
CASRGTSGSHNEQFF
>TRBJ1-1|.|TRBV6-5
CASSSQGTTEAFF
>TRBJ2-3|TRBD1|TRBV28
CASRQDRGGTDTQYF
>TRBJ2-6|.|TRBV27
CASSLLPGSGANVLTF
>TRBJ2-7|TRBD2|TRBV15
CATSRGLAGGEQYF
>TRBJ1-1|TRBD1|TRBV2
CASSNRGIGEAFF
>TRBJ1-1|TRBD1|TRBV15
CATSLGQGTEAFF
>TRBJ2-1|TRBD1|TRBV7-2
CASSMGQGGAGSLQFF
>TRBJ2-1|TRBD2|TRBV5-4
CASSLVAGPSNEQFF
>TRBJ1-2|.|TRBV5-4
CASSPGQGLMYYTF
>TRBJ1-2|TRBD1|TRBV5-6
CASSRQGFTHGYTF
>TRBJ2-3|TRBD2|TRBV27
CASSLNIAGVSTDTQYF
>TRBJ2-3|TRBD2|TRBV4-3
CASSPNRLAGGFTDTQYF
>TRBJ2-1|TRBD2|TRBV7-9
CASSLVTSGTDEQFF
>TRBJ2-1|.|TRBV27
CASRTGGGELNEQFF
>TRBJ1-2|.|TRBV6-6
CASSPPGVNGYTF
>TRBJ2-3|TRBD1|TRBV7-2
CASRRQGGRTDTQYF
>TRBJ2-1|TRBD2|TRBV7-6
CASSLASGEFRNEQFF